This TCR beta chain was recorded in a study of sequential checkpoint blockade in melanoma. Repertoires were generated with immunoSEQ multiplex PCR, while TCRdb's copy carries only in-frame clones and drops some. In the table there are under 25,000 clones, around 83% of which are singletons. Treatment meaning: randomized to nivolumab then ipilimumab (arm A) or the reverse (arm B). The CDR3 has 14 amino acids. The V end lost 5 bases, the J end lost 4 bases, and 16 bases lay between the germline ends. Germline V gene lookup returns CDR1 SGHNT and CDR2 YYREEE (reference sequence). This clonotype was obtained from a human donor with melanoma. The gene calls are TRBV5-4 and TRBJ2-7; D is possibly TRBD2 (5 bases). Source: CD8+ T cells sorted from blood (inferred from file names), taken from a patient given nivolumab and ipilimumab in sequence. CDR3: CASRSGRGPYEQYF. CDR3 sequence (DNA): TGTGCCAGCAGGTCGGGCCGAGGGCCTTACGAGCAGTACTTC.